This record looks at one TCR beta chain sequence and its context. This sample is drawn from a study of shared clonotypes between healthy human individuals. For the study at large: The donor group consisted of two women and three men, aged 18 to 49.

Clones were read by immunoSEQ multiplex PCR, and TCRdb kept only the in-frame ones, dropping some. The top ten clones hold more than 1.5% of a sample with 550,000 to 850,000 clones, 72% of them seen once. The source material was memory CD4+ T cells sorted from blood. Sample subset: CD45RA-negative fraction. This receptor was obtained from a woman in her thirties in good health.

DNA of the CDR3: TGTGCCAGCAGTGTCACAGGTGCCTCCTACAATGAGCAGTTCTTC. It translates to CASSVTGASYNEQFF. The chain carries TRBV28 and TRBJ2-1, with D perhaps TRBD1 (5 bases). The V end was cut by 5 bases, the J end by 0 bases, with 11 bases between. The germline CDR1 and CDR2 sequences are MDHEN and SYDVKM. The CDR3 runs to 15 residues.